A selection of T cell receptor beta chains follows, all from one sample in a study of brain T cells in children with intractable seizures. Sequenced by immunoSEQ multiplex PCR; TCRdb stores in-frame clones only, minus some. The sample holds 340,000 or so clones, over 90% seen once. The source material was peripheral blood, sampled roughly 5 months after surgery. The source is a boy younger than two with tuberous sclerosis and intractable seizures. CDR3s include the opening cysteine and the closing phenylalanine or tryptophan. Fields, in order: J gene, V gene, clone size, D gene, CDR3 DNA, CDR3 protein. D genes are given only for firm matches. Rows may omit the clone size; those that give it use once, few, many or a size class.

j_gene: TRBJ1-2
v_gene: TRBV12-3/TRBV12-4
abundance: -
d_gene: TRBD1
CDR3nt: TGTGCCAGCAGGATGGACAGGGCGTATGGCTACACCTTC
CDR3aa: CASRMDRAYGYTF

j_gene: TRBJ1-5
v_gene: TRBV6-6
abundance: -
d_gene: TRBD1
CDR3nt: TGTGCCAGCAGCCGGGACAGGGACTATGAACGGCCCCAGCATTTT
CDR3aa: CASSRDRDYERPQHF

j_gene: TRBJ2-3
v_gene: TRBV24-1
abundance: -
d_gene: TRBD2
CDR3nt: TGTGCCACCAGTGATTTGCCCGGGACTAGCGGGAGGGCCGCAGATACGCAGTATTTT
CDR3aa: CATSDLPGTSGRAADTQYF

j_gene: TRBJ2-1
v_gene: TRBV18
abundance: -
d_gene: TRBD1
CDR3nt: TGTGCCAGCTCGTTGGGACAGGGTGCCCCCTACAATGAGCAGTTCTTC
CDR3aa: CASSLGQGAPYNEQFF

j_gene: TRBJ2-7
v_gene: TRBV27
abundance: -
d_gene: TRBD2
CDR3nt: TGTGCCAGCAGTCTTACTAGCGACTACACCTACGAGCAGTACTTC
CDR3aa: CASSLTSDYTYEQYF

j_gene: TRBJ1-2
v_gene: TRBV6-5
abundance: few
d_gene: -
CDR3nt: TGTGCCAGCAGTTCCGGGACGGTCGGTGGGGACGGCTACACCTTC
CDR3aa: CASSSGTVGGDGYTF

j_gene: TRBJ1-1
v_gene: TRBV5-1
abundance: -
d_gene: -
CDR3nt: TGCGCCAGCAGCTTAACAGCAGGTGGCACTGAAGCTTTCTTT
CDR3aa: CASSLTAGGTEAFF

j_gene: TRBJ2-7
v_gene: TRBV9
abundance: -
d_gene: TRBD1
CDR3nt: TGTGCCAGCAGCTTGCAGGGGGCGTACGAGCAGTACTTC
CDR3aa: CASSLQGAYEQYF

j_gene: TRBJ2-1
v_gene: TRBV9
abundance: -
d_gene: -
CDR3nt: TGTGCCAGCAGCGTAGCTTTGGGGGAGGCATACAATGAGCAGTTCTTC
CDR3aa: CASSVALGEAYNEQFF

j_gene: TRBJ2-2
v_gene: TRBV9
abundance: -
d_gene: -
CDR3nt: TGTGCCAGCCGCAAAACGGACAGTAACACCGGGGAGCTGTTTTTT
CDR3aa: CASRKTDSNTGELFF

j_gene: TRBJ2-3
v_gene: TRBV3-1/TRBV3-2
abundance: -
d_gene: -
CDR3nt: TGTGCCAGCAGCCCCAAGGAACAGGGCGAAAGCACAGATACGCAGTATTTT
CDR3aa: CASSPKEQGESTDTQYF

j_gene: TRBJ1-5
v_gene: TRBV27
abundance: -
d_gene: -
CDR3nt: TGTGCCAGCAGTTTCTCAGGGAACCAGCCCCAGCATTTT
CDR3aa: CASSFSGNQPQHF

j_gene: TRBJ1-5
v_gene: TRBV19
abundance: -
d_gene: -
CDR3nt: TGTGCCAGTAGTATCGGTCTCTATAGCAATCAGCCCCAGCATTTT
CDR3aa: CASSIGLYSNQPQHF

j_gene: TRBJ1-1
v_gene: TRBV6-5
abundance: -
d_gene: -
CDR3nt: TGTGCCAGCAAGAGGGGCAGCACTGAAGCTTTCTTT
CDR3aa: CASKRGSTEAFF

j_gene: TRBJ2-7
v_gene: TRBV10-3
abundance: many
d_gene: -
CDR3nt: TGTGCCATCAGTGGCCTGGAACTCTACGAGCAGTACTTC
CDR3aa: CAISGLELYEQYF

j_gene: TRBJ2-5
v_gene: TRBV29-1
abundance: -
d_gene: -
CDR3nt: TGCAGCGTTGGGGCCCCCGGACAGAAAGAGACCCAGTACTTC
CDR3aa: CSVGAPGQKETQYF

j_gene: TRBJ1-2
v_gene: TRBV3-1/TRBV3-2
abundance: -
d_gene: -
CDR3nt: TGTGCCAGCAGCCAAGAGACTGTTCTAGGGAACTATGGCTACACCTTC
CDR3aa: CASSQETVLGNYGYTF

j_gene: TRBJ2-5
v_gene: TRBV2
abundance: -
d_gene: -
CDR3nt: TGTGCCAGCAGGGACGGGGGAGCGGGAGAGACCCAGTACTTC
CDR3aa: CASRDGGAGETQYF

j_gene: TRBJ2-2
v_gene: TRBV24-1
abundance: -
d_gene: TRBD1
CDR3nt: TGTGCCACCATTCTGAACTCTGGGACAGAAGCGAACACCGGGGAGCTGTTTTTT
CDR3aa: CATILNSGTEANTGELFF

j_gene: TRBJ2-1
v_gene: TRBV11-3
abundance: -
d_gene: TRBD2
CDR3nt: TGTGCCAGCAGCTTTCTTCCTAGCGGGTACGATGAGCAGTTCTTC
CDR3aa: CASSFLPSGYDEQFF

j_gene: TRBJ1-4
v_gene: TRBV7-2
abundance: -
d_gene: -
CDR3nt: TGTGCCAGCAGCACGACAGGAAGTGTTAATGAAAAACTGTTTTTT
CDR3aa: CASSTTGSVNEKLFF

j_gene: TRBJ2-3
v_gene: TRBV27
abundance: -
d_gene: -
CDR3nt: TGTGCCAGCAGTTTATCGAAGGGGCTTGTTACAGATACGCAGTATTTT
CDR3aa: CASSLSKGLVTDTQYF

j_gene: TRBJ2-7
v_gene: TRBV3-1/TRBV3-2
abundance: -
d_gene: TRBD2
CDR3nt: TGTGCCAGCAGCCCCGGAGCGGGGAGCTCCTACGAGCAGTACTTC
CDR3aa: CASSPGAGSSYEQYF

j_gene: TRBJ2-1
v_gene: TRBV14
abundance: -
d_gene: TRBD1
CDR3nt: TGTGCCAGCAGCCAAGCCTCCGGACAGGTATACAATGAGCAGTTCTTC
CDR3aa: CASSQASGQVYNEQFF

j_gene: TRBJ1-5
v_gene: TRBV7-8
abundance: once
d_gene: TRBD1
CDR3nt: TGTGCCACCACGACAGGGGGCAATCAGCCCCAGCATTTT
CDR3aa: CATTTGGNQPQHF

j_gene: TRBJ1-2
v_gene: TRBV29-1
abundance: -
d_gene: -
CDR3nt: TGCAGCGTTGGACAGGTCCCGCCTAACTATGGCTACACCTTC
CDR3aa: CSVGQVPPNYGYTF

j_gene: TRBJ2-2
v_gene: TRBV7-2
abundance: once
d_gene: -
CDR3nt: TGTGCCAGCAGCTTCTTTAGGGTAGTCGGGACCGGGGAGCTGTTTTTT
CDR3aa: CASSFFRVVGTGELFF

j_gene: TRBJ2-5
v_gene: TRBV7-9
abundance: -
d_gene: TRBD2
CDR3nt: TGTGCCAGCAGCTTCGGACCGGGACTAGCGGGGGCACAGAGAGAGACCCAGTACTTC
CDR3aa: CASSFGPGLAGAQRETQYF

j_gene: TRBJ2-3
v_gene: TRBV2
abundance: -
d_gene: TRBD1
CDR3nt: TGTGCCAGCAGTCTTGAGGCCCCGGGACAGTACCAGTATTTT
CDR3aa: CASSLEAPGQYQYF

j_gene: TRBJ1-1
v_gene: TRBV29-1
abundance: -
d_gene: -
CDR3nt: TGCAGCGTGGGTGCTTCAGGGCTCATGAACACTGAAGCTTTCTTT
CDR3aa: CSVGASGLMNTEAFF

j_gene: TRBJ1-1
v_gene: TRBV7-9
abundance: -
d_gene: -
CDR3nt: TGTGCCAGCGGTCGGACGGAAGACACTGAAGCTTTCTTT
CDR3aa: CASGRTEDTEAFF

j_gene: TRBJ2-7
v_gene: TRBV4-1
abundance: -
d_gene: -
CDR3nt: TGCGCCAGCAGCCAAGATCCATTCCAGTATCGGGACTTCTCCTACGAGCAGTACTTC
CDR3aa: CASSQDPFQYRDFSYEQYF

j_gene: TRBJ2-1
v_gene: TRBV19
abundance: -
d_gene: -
CDR3nt: TGTGCCAGTAGTATTTCAGGCTACAATGAGCAGTTCTTC
CDR3aa: CASSISGYNEQFF

j_gene: TRBJ2-6
v_gene: TRBV5-5
abundance: -
d_gene: -
CDR3nt: TGTGCCAGCGGTAGGGCTGGGGCCAACGTCCTGACTTTC
CDR3aa: CASGRAGANVLTF

j_gene: TRBJ1-6
v_gene: TRBV5-4
abundance: once
d_gene: -
CDR3nt: TGTGCCAGCAGCTTGGCTCAGGGGACCTCCTATAATTCACCCCTCCACTTT
CDR3aa: CASSLAQGTSYNSPLHF

j_gene: TRBJ2-3
v_gene: TRBV5-1
abundance: -
d_gene: TRBD2
CDR3nt: TGCGCCAGCAGCTTGTTGGGACTAAAGGGCTACACAGATACGCAGTATTTT
CDR3aa: CASSLLGLKGYTDTQYF

j_gene: TRBJ1-1
v_gene: TRBV9
abundance: -
d_gene: -
CDR3nt: TGTGCCAGCAGCGCGTATACAGGGTTGGGAACTGAAGCTTTCTTT
CDR3aa: CASSAYTGLGTEAFF

j_gene: TRBJ2-5
v_gene: TRBV7-9
abundance: -
d_gene: -
CDR3nt: TGTGCCAGCAGCCTGGGGCTTCAAGAGACCCAGTACTTC
CDR3aa: CASSLGLQETQYF

j_gene: TRBJ2-7
v_gene: TRBV14
abundance: -
d_gene: -
CDR3nt: TGTGCCAGCAGCCAAGAGGGCTCCTTGGAGCAGTACTTC
CDR3aa: CASSQEGSLEQYF

j_gene: TRBJ1-2
v_gene: TRBV30
abundance: -
d_gene: TRBD1
CDR3nt: TGTGCCTGGAGCCCCGGACAGGGGGGCTATGGCTACACCTTC
CDR3aa: CAWSPGQGGYGYTF

j_gene: TRBJ1-2
v_gene: TRBV10-2
abundance: -
d_gene: -
CDR3nt: TGCGCCAGCAGTAAAGGGCCCGAGTATGGCTACACCTTC
CDR3aa: CASSKGPEYGYTF

j_gene: TRBJ2-5
v_gene: TRBV29-1
abundance: once
d_gene: -
CDR3nt: TGCAGCGTTGAAATGCAAGAGACCCAGTACTTC
CDR3aa: CSVEMQETQYF

j_gene: TRBJ2-6
v_gene: TRBV13
abundance: -
d_gene: -
CDR3nt: TGTGCCAGCAGCTTTTGGAGCTCTGGGGCCAACGTCCTGACTTTC
CDR3aa: CASSFWSSGANVLTF

j_gene: TRBJ2-4
v_gene: TRBV5-6
abundance: -
d_gene: -
CDR3nt: TGTGCCAGCAGCTTGCTCTCGCCCTATAACATTCAGTACTTC
CDR3aa: CASSLLSPYNIQYF